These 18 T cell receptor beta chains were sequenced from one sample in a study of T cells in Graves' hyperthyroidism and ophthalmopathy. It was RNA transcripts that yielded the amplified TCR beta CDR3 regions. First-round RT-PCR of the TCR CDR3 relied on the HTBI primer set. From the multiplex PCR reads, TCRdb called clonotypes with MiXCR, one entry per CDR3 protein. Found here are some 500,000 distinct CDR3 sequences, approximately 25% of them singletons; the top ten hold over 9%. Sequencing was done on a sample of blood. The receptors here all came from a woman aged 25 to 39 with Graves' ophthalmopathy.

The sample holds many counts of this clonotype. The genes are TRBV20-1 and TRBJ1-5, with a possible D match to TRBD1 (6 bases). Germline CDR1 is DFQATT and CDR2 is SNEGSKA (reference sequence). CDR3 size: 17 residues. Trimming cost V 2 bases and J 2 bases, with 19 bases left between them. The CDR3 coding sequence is TGCAGTGCTAGAAGGCGGGGGGGCACAAGGGGCAATCAGCCCCAGCATTTT. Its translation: CSARRRGGTRGNQPQHF.

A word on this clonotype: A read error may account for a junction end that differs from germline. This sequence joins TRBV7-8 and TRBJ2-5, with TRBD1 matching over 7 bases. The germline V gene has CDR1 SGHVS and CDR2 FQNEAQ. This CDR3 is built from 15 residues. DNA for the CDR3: TGTGCCAGCATCCCTGGGACAGCAGACTCCGAGACCCGGTACTTC. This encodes CASIPGTADSETRYF. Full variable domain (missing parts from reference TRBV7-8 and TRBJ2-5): GAGVSQSPRYKVAKRGQDVALRCDPISGHVSLFWYQQALGQGPEFLTYFQNEAQLDKSGLPSDRFFAERPEGSVSTLKIQRTQQEDSAVYLCASIPGTADSETRYFGPGTRLLVL.

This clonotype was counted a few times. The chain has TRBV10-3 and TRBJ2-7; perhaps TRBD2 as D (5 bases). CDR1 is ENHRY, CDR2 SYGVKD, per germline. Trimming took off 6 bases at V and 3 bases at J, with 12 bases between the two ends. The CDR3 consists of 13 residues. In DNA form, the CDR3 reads TGTGCCATCAGCCAAGGACGGGACTACGAGCAGTACTTC. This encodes CAISQGRDYEQYF.

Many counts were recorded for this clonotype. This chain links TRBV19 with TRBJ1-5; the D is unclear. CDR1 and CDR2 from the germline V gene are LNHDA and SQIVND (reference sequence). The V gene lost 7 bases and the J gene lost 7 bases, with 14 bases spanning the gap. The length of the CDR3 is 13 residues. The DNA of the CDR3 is TGTGCCAGTAATACAGTGGTAAACCAGCCCCAGCATTTT. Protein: CASNTVVNQPQHF.

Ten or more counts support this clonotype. The CDR3 DNA reads as TGTGCCAGCAGTTCCCGGACTAGCGGATCCTACGAGCAGTACTTC. It is translated as CASSSRTSGSYEQYF. The rearrangement uses TRBV12-3 or TRBV12-4 and TRBJ2-7, with 10 positions matching TRBD2. V lost 4 bases to trimming and J lost 1 base; unmatched junction nucleotides: 4. The CDR3 contains 15 residues.

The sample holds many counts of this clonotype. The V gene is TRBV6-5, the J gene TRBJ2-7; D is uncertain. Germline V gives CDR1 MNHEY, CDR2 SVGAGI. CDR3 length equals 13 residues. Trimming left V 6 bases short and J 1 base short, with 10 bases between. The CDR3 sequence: CASRGYGSYEQYF. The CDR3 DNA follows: TGTGCCAGCAGAGGTTACGGATCCTACGAGCAGTACTTC.

This CDR3 is CASSFPGGGYTF. CDR3 nucleotide sequence: TGTGCCAGCAGCTTTCCGGGCGGTGGCTACACCTTC. The V gene is TRBV5-4, the J gene TRBJ1-2, with D uncertain. V gave up 2 bases and J gave up 7 bases, with 9 bases separating them. The germline CDR1 and CDR2 sequences are SGHNT and YYREEE (reference sequence). The CDR3 totals 12 residues.

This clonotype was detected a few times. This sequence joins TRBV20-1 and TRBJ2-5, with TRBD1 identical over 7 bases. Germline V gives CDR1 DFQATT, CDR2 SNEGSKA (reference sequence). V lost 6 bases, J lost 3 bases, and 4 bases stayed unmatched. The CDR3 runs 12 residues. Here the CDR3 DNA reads TGCAGTGCGCACCAGGGGGAAGAGACCCAGTACTTC. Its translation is CSAHQGEETQYF.

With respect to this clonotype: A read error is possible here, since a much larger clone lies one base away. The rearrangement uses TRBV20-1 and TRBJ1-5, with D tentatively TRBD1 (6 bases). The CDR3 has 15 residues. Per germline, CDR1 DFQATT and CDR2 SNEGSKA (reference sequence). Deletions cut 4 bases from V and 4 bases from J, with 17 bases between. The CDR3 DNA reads TGCAGTGCTATAGATTGGGAGCAGGGGAATCAGCCCCAGCATTTT. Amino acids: CSAIDWEQGNQPQHF.

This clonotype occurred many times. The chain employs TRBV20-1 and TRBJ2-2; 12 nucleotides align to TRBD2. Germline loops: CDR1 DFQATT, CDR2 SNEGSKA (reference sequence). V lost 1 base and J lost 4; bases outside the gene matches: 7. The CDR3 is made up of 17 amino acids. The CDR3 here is CSARVSSGGAITGELFF. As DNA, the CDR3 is TGCAGTGCTAGAGTGTCTAGCGGGGGGGCCATCACCGGGGAGCTGTTTTTT.

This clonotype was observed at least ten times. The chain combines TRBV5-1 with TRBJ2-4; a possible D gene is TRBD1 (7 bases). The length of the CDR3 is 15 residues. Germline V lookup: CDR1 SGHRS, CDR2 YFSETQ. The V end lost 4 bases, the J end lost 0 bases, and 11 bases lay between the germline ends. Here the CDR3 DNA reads TGCGCCAGCAGCACAGGGGAGGTAGCCAAAAACATTCAGTACTTC. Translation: CASSTGEVAKNIQYF. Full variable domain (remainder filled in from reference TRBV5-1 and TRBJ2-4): KAGVTQTPRYLIKTRGQQVTLSCSPISGHRSVSWYQQTPGQGLQFLFEYFSETQRNKGNFPGRFSGRQFSNSRSEMNVSTLELGDSALYLCASSTGEVAKNIQYFGAGTRLSVL.

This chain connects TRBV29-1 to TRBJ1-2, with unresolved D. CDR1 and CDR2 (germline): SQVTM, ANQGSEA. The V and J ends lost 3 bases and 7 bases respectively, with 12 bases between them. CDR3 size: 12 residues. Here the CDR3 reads CSVEAGSFGYTF. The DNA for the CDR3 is TGCAGCGTTGAGGCTGGGTCGTTTGGCTACACCTTC.

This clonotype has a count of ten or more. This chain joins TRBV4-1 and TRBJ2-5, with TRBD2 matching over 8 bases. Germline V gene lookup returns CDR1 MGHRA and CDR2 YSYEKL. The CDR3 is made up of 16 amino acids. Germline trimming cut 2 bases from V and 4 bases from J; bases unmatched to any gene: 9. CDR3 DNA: TGCGCCAGCAGCCAACCGACCTCAAGCGGGGGAGAGACCCAGTACTTC. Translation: CASSQPTSSGGETQYF.

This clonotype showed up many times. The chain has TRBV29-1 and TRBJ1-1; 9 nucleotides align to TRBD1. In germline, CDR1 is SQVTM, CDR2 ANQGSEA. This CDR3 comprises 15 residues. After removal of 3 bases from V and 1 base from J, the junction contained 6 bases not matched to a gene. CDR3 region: CSVDGTGFTNTEAFF. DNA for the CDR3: TGCAGCGTTGACGGGACAGGGTTTACGAACACTGAAGCTTTCTTT.

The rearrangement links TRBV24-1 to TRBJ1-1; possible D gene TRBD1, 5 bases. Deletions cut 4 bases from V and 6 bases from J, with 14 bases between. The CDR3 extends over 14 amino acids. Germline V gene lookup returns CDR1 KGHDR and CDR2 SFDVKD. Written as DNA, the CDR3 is TGTGCCACCAGTGAAGTTCACAGGATCGCTGAAGCTTTCTTT. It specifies CATSEVHRIAEAFF.

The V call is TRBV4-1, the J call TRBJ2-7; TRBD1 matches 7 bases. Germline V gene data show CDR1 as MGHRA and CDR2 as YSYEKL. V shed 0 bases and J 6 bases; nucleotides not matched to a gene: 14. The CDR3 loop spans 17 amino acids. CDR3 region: CASSQEGGRDRIGEQYF. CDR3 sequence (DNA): TGCGCCAGCAGCCAAGAAGGGGGTCGGGACAGAATAGGCGAGCAGTACTTC.

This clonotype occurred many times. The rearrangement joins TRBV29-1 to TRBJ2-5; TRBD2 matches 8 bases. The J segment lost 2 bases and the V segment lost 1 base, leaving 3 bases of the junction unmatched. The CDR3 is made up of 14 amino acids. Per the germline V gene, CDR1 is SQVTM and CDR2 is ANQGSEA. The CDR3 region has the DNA TGCAGCGTTGAAGGGTTAGCGGGACAAGAGACCCAGTACTTC. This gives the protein CSVEGLAGQETQYF.

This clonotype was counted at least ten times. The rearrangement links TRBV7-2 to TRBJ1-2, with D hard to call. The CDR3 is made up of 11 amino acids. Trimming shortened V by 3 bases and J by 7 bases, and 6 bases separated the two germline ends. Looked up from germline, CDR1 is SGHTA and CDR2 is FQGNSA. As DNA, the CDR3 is TGTGCCAGCAGCTTTTTTTCTGGCTACACCTTC. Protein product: CASSFFSGYTF.